This T cell receptor beta chain was captured by sequencing in a study of blood T cells in healthy people across ages. With 0 bases removed from V and 6 bases from J, the gap between germline ends came to 10 bases. The CDR3 sequence is 14 residues long. The germline CDR1 and CDR2 sequences are SGHRS and YFSETQ. This clonotype turned up a few times. No antigen is known for it. Alongside a J-beta primer mix, a sample-barcoded 5' primer served in a second PCR lasting about 6 to 11 cycles. At least 2.5 million CDR3-containing paired-end reads were obtained per sample. Each CDR3 protein is one row after TCRdb ran MiXCR on the 5' RACE reads. There are about 1.8 million distinct CDR3 sequences in the sample; roughly 52% occur only once, and approximately 2.1% lies in the top ten. Points from the study as a whole: In long-lived donors, naive CD4+ cell counts and diversity exceeded those of aged donors. Donor CMV status, an unknown factor, possibly confounded changes in expanded clonotypes.

The receptor was isolated from a middle-aged woman in good health. The sample was blood. The V gene is TRBV5-1, the J gene TRBJ2-1; possible D gene TRBD1, 5 bases. CDR3 protein: CASSLAQGTNEQFF. Here the CDR3 DNA reads TGCGCCAGCAGCTTGGCCCAGGGCACCAATGAGCAGTTCTTC.